The sequence of this TCR beta chain was determined in a study of blood T cell repertoires in COVID-19. Study overall: PBMCs, B-cell-depleted T cells, or T cells were the source of the cDNA or gDNA that made up the material.

Clones were read by immunoSEQ multiplex PCR, and TCRdb kept only the in-frame ones, dropping some. This sample has approximately 250,000 clones; approximately 88% occur once, and the top ten carry 1% to 1.5%. All enrollees were roughly 18 to 89 years old and from fewer than 30 US areas. Participant reports of clinical history set cohort assignment. CDR1 is GTSNPN and CDR2 is SVGIG in the germline V gene (reference sequence). The V gene lost 3 bases and the J gene lost 7 bases, with 13 bases spanning the gap. The CDR3 has 13 residues. This chain connects TRBV30 to TRBJ1-5; unclear D gene. The receptor was derived from a woman aged 40 to 50 with acute COVID-19. Sequenced sample: PBMCs or T cells enriched from blood (not recorded which). The DNA for the CDR3 is TGTGCCTGGAGCCCCAGGAGGGAACAGCCCCAGCATTTT. Translated, it gives CAWSPRREQPQHF.